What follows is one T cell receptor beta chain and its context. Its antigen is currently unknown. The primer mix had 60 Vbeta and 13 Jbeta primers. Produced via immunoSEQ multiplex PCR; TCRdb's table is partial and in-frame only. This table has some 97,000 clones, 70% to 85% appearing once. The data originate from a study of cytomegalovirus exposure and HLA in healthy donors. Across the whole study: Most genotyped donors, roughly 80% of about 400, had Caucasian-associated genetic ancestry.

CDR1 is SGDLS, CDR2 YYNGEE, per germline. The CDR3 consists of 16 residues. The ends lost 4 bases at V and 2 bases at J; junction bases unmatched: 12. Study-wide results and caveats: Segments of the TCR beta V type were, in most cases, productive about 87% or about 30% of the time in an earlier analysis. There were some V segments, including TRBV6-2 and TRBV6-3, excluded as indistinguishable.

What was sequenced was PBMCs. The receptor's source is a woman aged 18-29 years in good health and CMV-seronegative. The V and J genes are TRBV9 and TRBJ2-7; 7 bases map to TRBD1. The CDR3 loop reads CASSQAGGASAYEQYF. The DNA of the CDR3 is TGTGCCAGCAGCCAGGCAGGGGGAGCATCGGCCTACGAGCAGTACTTC.